Listed here are 10 T cell receptor beta chains from one sample, sequenced in a study of T-cell memory formation after mild COVID-19. A single record per CDR3 protein comes from TCRdb applying MiXCR to the 5' RACE reads. The sample lists 270,000 or so distinct CDR3 sequences, approximately 19% occurring once. The specimen sequenced was PBMCs or a T cell subset sorted from them (not recorded which). These receptors were taken from a man aged 18 to 30 who had mild COVID-19 (a few samples of this study predate the infection). Cell type and time point are not known.

The V call is TRBV29-1, the J call TRBJ1-1; D unclear. The CDR3 runs 13 residues. From germline, CDR1 is SQVTM and CDR2 ANQGSEA. The CDR3 is CITLEPSGSEAFF. DNA for the CDR3: TGCATCACACTGGAGCCAAGTGGCTCTGAAGCTTTCTTT.

Written as DNA, the CDR3 is TGCGCCAGCAGCCCCGGACAGACCGTCGGGGAGCTGTTTTTT. Protein product: CASSPGQTVGELFF. The V call is TRBV5-1, the J call TRBJ2-2, with a weak D call TRBD1 (6 bases). Germline lookup yields CDR1 SGHRS and CDR2 YFSETQ. V lost 4 bases and J 7 bases, leaving 14 bases between the germline ends. The CDR3 extends over 14 amino acids.

This clonotype was seen only a few times. The rearrangement joins TRBV20-1 to TRBJ2-7, with D possibly being TRBD1 or TRBD2 (7 bases each). The CDR3 contains 15 residues. Germline V gene data show CDR1 as DFQATT and CDR2 as SNEGSKA (reference sequence). V dropped 6 bases and J dropped 4 bases, with 22 bases sitting between them. The CDR3 nucleotides are TGCAGTGCACGAGCCAGGGGGGGGGCTCTGTACGAGCAGTACGTC. Its protein product is CSARARGGALYEQYV.

This clonotype was found a few times. This chain connects TRBV3-1 to TRBJ1-4; D unresolved. The germline CDR1 and CDR2 sequences are LGHDT and YNNKEL (reference sequence). This CDR3 has 12 residues. The V and J ends lost 1 base and 5 bases respectively, with 2 bases between them. The CDR3 sequence is CASSQVNEKLFF. Here the CDR3 DNA reads TGTGCCAGCAGCCAAGTAAATGAAAAACTGTTTTTT.

This clonotype showed up many times. The chain has TRBV7-2 and TRBJ1-2; D is uncertain. CDR1 and CDR2 from the germline V gene are SGHTA and FQGNSA. This CDR3 is built from 12 residues. Trimming stripped 2 bases from V and 5 bases from J, with 6 bases between. Here the CDR3 reads CASSLSGYGYTF. The DNA of the CDR3 is TGTGCCAGCAGCTTATCCGGGTATGGCTACACCTTC.

The chain uses TRBV4-3 and TRBJ2-5; unclear D gene. Germline V lookup: CDR1 LGHNA, CDR2 YSLEER. The CDR3 consists of 14 residues. The V and J ends lost 0 bases and 5 bases respectively, with 10 bases between them. CDR3 protein: CASSQEEAKETQYF. In DNA form, the CDR3 reads TGCGCCAGCAGCCAAGAAGAAGCTAAGGAGACCCAGTACTTC.

V usage is TRBV6-2 or TRBV6-3 and J usage is TRBJ2-5, with D unresolved. Trimming took off 2 bases at V and 5 bases at J, with 18 bases between the two ends. Germline V lookup: CDR1 MNHEY, CDR2 SVGEGT. This CDR3 contains 16 residues. The CDR3 sequence: CASSYDEVPPRETQYF. The CDR3 DNA follows: TGTGCCAGCAGTTACGACGAGGTTCCCCCAAGGGAGACCCAGTACTTC.

This clonotype was recorded a few times. The chain couples TRBV6-5 to TRBJ2-3; D perhaps matches TRBD2 (6 bases). The length of the CDR3 is 13 residues. Germline CDR1 reads MNHEY; CDR2 reads SVGAGI. The V end lost 5 bases, the J end lost 8 bases, and 14 bases lay between the germline ends. In DNA, the CDR3 is TGTGCCAGCAGTAACCGACTAGGTAGTACGCAGTATTTT. Amino acid sequence: CASSNRLGSTQYF.

This clonotype was seen more than once but under ten times. CDR3 in amino acids: CASRTDSPLHF. The DNA for the CDR3 is TGTGCCAGCAGGACCGATTCACCCCTCCACTTT. The chain has TRBV6-1 and TRBJ1-6; D is uncertain. The CDR3 extends over 11 amino acids. CDR1 and CDR2 (germline): MNHNS, SASEGT. Trimming removed 6 bases at V and 8 bases at J, with 5 bases between.

This clonotype was detected only a few times. This rearrangement joins TRBV6-5 to TRBJ1-6; D gene unclear. Germline values: CDR1 MNHEY, CDR2 SVGAGI. CDR3 length equals 15 residues. V was shortened by 0 bases and J by 9 bases, with 12 bases between the two germline ends. The CDR3 DNA reads TGTGCCAGCAGTTACTCGAATTCGCTCGGTTCACCCCTCCACTTT. This encodes CASSYSNSLGSPLHF.